The sample holds a few counts of the clone carrying this T cell receptor beta chain. Its specificity is not known. Germline assignment: CDR1 SGHTA and CDR2 FQGTGA. CDR3 length: 15 amino acids. V lost 1 base, J lost 5 bases, and 2 bases stayed unmatched. The data belong to a study of OX40 agonist ivuxolimab in advanced cancers. General observations from the study: The mean number of expanded clones was higher in CD8+ T cells than in CD4+.

Only in-frame clones appear in the TCRdb table, and some are missing; sequencing was by immunoSEQ multiplex PCR. The sample shows roughly 40,000 clones, approximately 84% of them seen only once. The chain joins TRBV7-3 to TRBJ2-2; 9 bases fit TRBD1. The input for sequencing was CD4+ or CD8+ T cells sorted from blood, taken in a trial of the OX40 agonist ivuxolimab. This receptor was taken from an adult with an advanced solid tumor such as melanoma, head and neck, liver or kidney cancer. The CDR3 coding sequence is TGTGCCAGCAGCTTAAAGGACAGGGGTACCGGGGAGCTGTTTTTT. Its translation is CASSLKDRGTGELFF.